The following is a TCR beta chain sequence with its context. The antigen remains unidentified. Naive CD8 isolation took CD45RO-negative cells positively selected for CCR7 and excluded terminally differentiated effector memory CD45RA+ cells. The data stem from a study of shared clonotypes between healthy human individuals. Study as a whole: Every donor yielded three CD4 naive, three CD4 memory, two CD8 naive and one CD8 memory plate.

Method: immunoSEQ multiplex PCR; TCRdb's copy keeps in-frame clones and lacks some. The table records 550,000 to 650,000 clones, about 96% of them present only once. Points from the study as a whole: Though the depth was large, rarefaction showed that sorted-subset sequencing was incomplete. Generally, naive subsets (rather than memory subsets) showed larger estimated richness. Limitation of the genetic and exposure-history diversity represented came from the few donors.

Material: naive CD8+ T cells sorted from blood. This sequence originates from a woman between 25 and 40 years old in good health.

The CDR3 DNA reads TGTGCCAGCAGCTTACCTCAGGGGCGTACGCAGTATTTT. Protein sequence: CASSLPQGRTQYF. This chain connects TRBV7-9 to TRBJ2-3; possibly TRBD1 for D (6 bases). V dropped 2 bases and J dropped 8 bases, with 11 bases sitting between them. Germline lookup yields CDR1 SEHNR and CDR2 FQNEAQ (reference sequence). The CDR3 is 13 residues long.